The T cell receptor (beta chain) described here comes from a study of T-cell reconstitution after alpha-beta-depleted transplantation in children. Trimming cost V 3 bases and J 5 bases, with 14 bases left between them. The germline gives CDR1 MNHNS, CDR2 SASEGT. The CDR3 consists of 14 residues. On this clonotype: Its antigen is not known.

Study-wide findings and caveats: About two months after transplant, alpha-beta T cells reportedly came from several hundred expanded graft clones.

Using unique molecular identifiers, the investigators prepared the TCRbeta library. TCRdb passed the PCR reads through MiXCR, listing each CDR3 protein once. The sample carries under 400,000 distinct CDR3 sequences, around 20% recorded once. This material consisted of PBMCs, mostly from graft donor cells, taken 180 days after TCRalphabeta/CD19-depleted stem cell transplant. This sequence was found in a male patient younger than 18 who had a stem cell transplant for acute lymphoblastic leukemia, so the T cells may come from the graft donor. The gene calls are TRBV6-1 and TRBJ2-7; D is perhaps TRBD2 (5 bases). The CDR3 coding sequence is TGTGCCAGCAGTGATGCCGGGGTTCGGCACGAGCAGTACTTC. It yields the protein CASSDAGVRHEQYF.